The 30 T cell receptor beta chains below all came from one sample that was sequenced in a study of blood T cells in healthy people across ages. Primed by a sample-barcoded 5' primer and a J-beta primer mix, a second PCR proceeded for 7 to 11 cycles. TCRdb re-called the 5' RACE reads through MiXCR, storing one row per CDR3 protein. The table has approximately 400,000 distinct CDR3 sequences, 45% to 60% seen once; the top ten hold approximately 51%. Source material: blood. Source of these receptors: a man aged 55 to 70 in good health.

The CDR3 sequence: CASSPRGGGTDTQYF. CDR3 nucleotide sequence: TGTGCCAGCAGCCCCCGGGGGGGGGGCACAGATACGCAGTATTTT. This chain connects TRBV9 to TRBJ2-3, with 8 bases aligning to TRBD2. Unmatched junction bases numbered 5, after V lost 4 bases and J lost 1 base. CDR3 length: 15 amino acids. Looked up from germline, CDR1 is SGDLS and CDR2 is YYNGEE.

This chain connects TRBV12-3 or TRBV12-4 to TRBJ2-4; D may correspond to TRBD1 or TRBD2 (5 bases each). The J call may be faulty, since TRBJ2-5 better matches the DNA end. The CDR3 contains 14 residues. The CDR3 loop is CASSFQGPGETQYF. The CDR3 nucleotides are TGTGCCAGCAGTTTCCAGGGACCAGGGGAGACCCAGTACTTC.

This clonotype came up many times. V is TRBV6-2 or TRBV6-3 and J is TRBJ2-1; 9 nucleotides match TRBD2. J was trimmed by 1 base and V by 11 bases; bases with no gene match: 9. The CDR3 covers 15 residues. Germline V CDR1 and CDR2: MNHEY, SVGEGT. CDR3 region: CASRSSGASYNEQFF. The CDR3 DNA reads as TGTGCCTCTCGTTCTAGCGGGGCGTCCTACAATGAGCAGTTCTTC.

This rearrangement joins TRBV20-1 to TRBJ2-1; D not certain. The V and J ends lost 1 base and 5 bases respectively, with 6 bases between them. Germline CDR1 DFQATT, CDR2 SNEGSKA (reference sequence). There are 12 residues in the CDR3. This CDR3 is CSARVPNNEQFF. The CDR3 DNA is TGCAGTGCTAGAGTACCGAACAATGAGCAGTTCTTC.

This clonotype was observed a handful of times. The chain carries TRBV20-1 and TRBJ1-2, with D hard to call. CDR3 length: 10 amino acids. Germline loops: CDR1 DFQATT, CDR2 SNEGSKA (reference sequence). CDR3 bases: TGCAGCACCGGAGGGTTCGGCTACACCTTC. This sequence encodes CSTGGFGYTF.

The CDR3 spells CASNRGQAHEQYF. The CDR3 nucleotides read TGTGCCAGCAACCGGGGACAGGCCCACGAGCAGTACTTC. The chain couples TRBV7-9 to TRBJ2-4, with TRBD1 identical over 8 bases. The DNA end favors TRBJ2-7, so the J call may be wrong. This CDR3 has 13 residues. The germline V gene has CDR1 SEHNR and CDR2 FQNEAQ (reference sequence).

The V gene is TRBV4-2, the J gene TRBJ1-5; D ambiguous. Trimming took off 7 bases at V and 2 bases at J, with 15 bases between the two ends. CDR3 length equals 15 residues. The germline gives CDR1 LGHNA, CDR2 YNFKEQ. The CDR3 DNA follows: TGTGCCAGCATCCAGAGCCAATCTTGCAATCAGCCCCAGCATTTT. Amino acids: CASIQSQSCNQPQHF.

CDR3 DNA: TGCAGTGCTCCCGACCGATCGCGGAGCACAGATACGCAGTATTTT. Amino acid sequence: CSAPDRSRSTDTQYF. This chain uses TRBV20-1 with TRBJ2-3, with D hard to call. CDR1 DFQATT and CDR2 SNEGSKA come from the germline V gene (reference sequence). The CDR3 consists of 15 residues. V lost 5 bases to trimming and J lost 0 bases, with 15 bases between them.

The J gene is TRBJ2-1, the V gene TRBV9, with a weak D call TRBD2 (6 bases). The CDR3 sequence is 14 residues long. The germline gives CDR1 SGDLS, CDR2 YYNGEE. The germline V and J ends were trimmed by 3 bases and 7 bases, with 14 bases remaining between them. The CDR3 DNA follows: TGTGCCAGCAGCGAGGGACTTAGTATGAATGAGCAGTTCTTC. Translated: CASSEGLSMNEQFF.

Points on this clonotype: A much larger clonotype is one base distant, so this may be a read error. V and J are TRBV10-3 and TRBJ2-7; D possibly matches TRBD1 or TRBD2 (6 bases each). V lost 10 bases and J lost 3, with 13 bases in between. CDR1 is ENHRY, CDR2 SYGVKD, per germline. The CDR3 covers 12 residues. CDR3 sequence: CATRQEGYEQYF. CDR3 nucleotides: TGTGCCACCCGACAGGAGGGCTACGAGCAGTACTTC.

This clonotype was recorded a few times. The chain uses TRBV20-1 and TRBJ2-3; 11 bases are shared with TRBD2. There are 16 residues in the CDR3. Per germline, CDR1 DFQATT and CDR2 SNEGSKA (reference sequence). Unmatched junction bases numbered 9, after V lost 5 bases and J lost 2 bases. The CDR3 is CSAPDSSGGTTDTQYF. In nucleotides, the CDR3 is TGCAGTGCTCCGGATTCTAGCGGGGGGACCACAGATACGCAGTATTTT.

The genes are TRBV15 and TRBJ1-2; no reliable D call. This CDR3 is 14 amino acids long. Trimming stripped 0 bases from V and 4 bases from J, with 9 bases between. Germline V gene sequence: CDR1 LNHNV, CDR2 YYDKDF (reference sequence). The CDR3 protein is CATSRDRASYGYTF. DNA for the CDR3: TGTGCCACCAGCAGAGATCGGGCAAGCTATGGCTACACCTTC.

This chain connects TRBV2 to TRBJ1-4; 7 bases match TRBD1. The J segment lost 5 bases and the V segment lost 7 bases, leaving 10 bases of the junction unmatched. CDR1 and CDR2 (germline): SNHLY, FYNNEI. The CDR3 runs 15 residues. The CDR3 protein is CASKQRDSENEKLFF. The DNA of the CDR3 is TGTGCCAGCAAACAAAGGGACAGTGAGAATGAAAAACTGTTTTTT.

The chain recombines TRBV5-1 with TRBJ2-1, with 7 bases lining up with TRBD2. The length of the CDR3 is 15 residues. Trimming took 4 bases from V and 0 from J; bases not matched to a gene: 4. Germline V gives CDR1 SGHRS, CDR2 YFSETQ. The CDR3 loop is CASSAAGNSYNEQFF. The CDR3 nucleotides read TGCGCCAGCAGCGCAGCGGGGAACTCCTACAATGAGCAGTTCTTC.

The chain combines TRBV6-1 with TRBJ1-1; 9 bases align to TRBD1. Per germline, CDR1 MNHNS and CDR2 SASEGT. V shed 6 bases, J shed 4 bases, and the junction held 3 bases outside the gene matches. CDR3 length equals 13 residues. The CDR3 DNA is TGTGCCAGCAGGGGACAGGGATCCACTGAAGCTTTCTTT. Residues: CASRGQGSTEAFF.

The chain employs TRBV5-5 and TRBJ2-3; D might be TRBD2 (7 bases). The germline V gene encodes CDR1 SGHKS and CDR2 YYEKEE (reference sequence). The V gene lost 4 bases and the J gene lost 1 base, with 13 bases spanning the gap. CDR3 size: 15 residues. CDR3 loop: CASSRFGGRTDTQYF. DNA for the CDR3: TGTGCCAGCAGCCGGTTCGGGGGGCGCACAGATACGCAGTATTTT.

This clonotype showed up just once. This chain connects TRBV7-2 to TRBJ1-3; D remains unclear. The CDR3 covers 17 residues. V lost 5 bases, J lost 0 bases, and 17 bases lay in between. In germline, CDR1 is SGHTA, CDR2 FQGNSA. CDR3 nucleotides: TGTGCCAGCAGCCCCTGGTCCGGCGGGAGCTCTGGAAACACCATATATTTT. Its translation is CASSPWSGGSSGNTIYF.

This clonotype showed up just a few times. The V call is TRBV28, the J call TRBJ2-1; 10 positions match TRBD2. The junction had 11 bases not matched to a gene; V was cut back by 4 bases and J by 8 bases. The CDR3 covers 16 residues. Looked up from germline, CDR1 is MDHEN and CDR2 is SYDVKM. The CDR3 loop is CASSSSAGGRVDEQFF. CDR3 sequence (DNA): TGTGCCAGCAGTTCCTCAGCGGGAGGGCGTGTCGATGAGCAGTTCTTC.

V usage is TRBV6-1 and J usage is TRBJ2-1, with TRBD2 matching over 12 bases. Germline CDR1 reads MNHNS; CDR2 reads SASEGT. The V and J ends lost 6 bases and 5 bases, in that order; junction bases with no gene match: 11. CDR3 length: 17 residues. CDR3 in amino acids: CASSRPRTSGRHNEQFF. The CDR3 DNA reads TGTGCCAGCAGCCGACCTAGAACTAGCGGGAGGCACAATGAGCAGTTCTTC.

V usage is TRBV7-2 and J usage is TRBJ2-7; 11 bases map to TRBD2. Trimming at V came to 2 bases and at J to 0 bases, leaving 6 bases not matched to a gene. Germline CDR1 SGHTA, CDR2 FQGNSA. This CDR3 comprises 17 residues. CDR3 sequence reads: CASSLMVAGGNSYEQYF. The CDR3 nucleotides read TGTGCCAGCAGCTTAATGGTAGCGGGAGGGAACTCCTACGAGCAGTACTTC.

This chain uses TRBV9 with TRBJ2-7; a possible D gene is TRBD2 (6 bases). This CDR3 is built from 14 residues. The germline CDR1 and CDR2 sequences are SGDLS and YYNGEE. Trimming cost V 4 bases and J 0 bases, with 11 bases left between them. This CDR3 reads CASSTSRFSYEQYF. CDR3 sequence (DNA): TGTGCCAGCAGCACTAGCAGGTTCTCCTACGAGCAGTACTTC. Together with reference TRBV9 and TRBJ2-7, the CDR3 gives the full variable domain: DSGVTQTPKHLITATGQRVTLRCSPRSGDLSVYWYQQSLDQGLQFLIQYYNGEERAKGNILERFSAQQFPDLHSELNLSSLELGDSALYFCASSTSRFSYEQYFGPGTRLTVT.

The chain couples TRBV14 to TRBJ2-7; TRBD2 matches 10 bases. Germline V lookup: CDR1 SGHDN, CDR2 FVKESK. The ends lost 1 base at V and 6 bases at J; junction bases unmatched: 9. The CDR3 is 16 residues long. The CDR3 region is CASSQGPVAGGGEQYF. The CDR3 region has the DNA TGTGCCAGCAGCCAAGGCCCCGTAGCGGGAGGTGGCGAGCAGTACTTC.

With regard to this clonotype: The DNA is omitted, as the CDR3 cannot be located on it reliably, and the CDR3 follows TCRdb's listing. This chain links TRBV20-1 with TRBJ1-2; TRBD1 is taken as the D call from the table, unchecked against the DNA. The germline V gene encodes CDR1 DFQATT and CDR2 SNEGSKA (reference sequence). The CDR3 numbers 24 amino acids, ends counted. CDR3 protein: CSARGSYNEQFFGPGGPGNYGYTF.

The V and J genes are TRBV12-3 or TRBV12-4 and TRBJ2-1, with D tentatively TRBD2 (6 bases). The CDR3 runs to 15 residues. With 3 bases removed from V and 3 bases from J, the gap between germline ends came to 12 bases. DNA of the CDR3: TGTGCCAGCAGTTTCGGGAGTGGGGTCTACAATGAGCAGTTCTTC. It codes for CASSFGSGVYNEQFF.

The V call is TRBV24-1, the J call TRBJ1-2, with 8 bases that match TRBD1. V gave up 4 bases and J gave up 2 bases; unmatched junction bases: 5. CDR1 is KGHDR, CDR2 SFDVKD, per germline. The CDR3 spans 15 residues. CDR3 protein: CATSDPGQANYGYTF. DNA for the CDR3: TGTGCCACCAGTGACCCGGGACAGGCAAACTATGGCTACACCTTC.

The rearrangement joins TRBV10-3 to TRBJ1-6; D possibly corresponds to TRBD1 (6 bases). CDR1 is ENHRY, CDR2 SYGVKD, per germline. This CDR3 contains 17 residues. The V end was cut by 3 bases, the J end by 5 bases, with 17 bases between. CDR3 sequence: CAISDFKRQANNSPLHF. Written as DNA, the CDR3 is TGTGCCATCAGTGATTTCAAGAGACAGGCGAATAATTCACCCCTCCACTTT.

This clonotype was seen a few times. The chain couples TRBV6-5 to TRBJ1-2, with D perhaps matching TRBD1 (6 bases). V dropped 5 bases and J dropped 7 bases, with 17 bases sitting between them. Germline V gives CDR1 MNHEY, CDR2 SVGAGI. This CDR3 region has 14 residues. The CDR3 spells CASSAGGGVSGYTF. CDR3 coding DNA: TGTGCCAGCAGTGCGGGGGGGGGCGTTTCTGGCTACACCTTC.

This clonotype was counted a few times. The CDR3 is CASSLKPGYEQYF. CDR3 bases: TGTGCCAGCAGCTTAAAACCAGGCTACGAGCAGTACTTC. The V and J genes are TRBV5-6 and TRBJ2-7; D is ambiguous. The V gene's germline CDR1 is SGHDT and CDR2 YYEEEE. This CDR3 has 13 amino acids. V lost 2 bases to trimming and J lost 3 bases, with 9 bases between them.

This chain links TRBV6-5 with TRBJ1-4, with D unresolved. The V gene lost 0 bases and the J gene lost 2 bases, with 7 bases spanning the gap. This CDR3 region has 15 residues. CDR1 MNHEY and CDR2 SVGAGI come from the germline V gene. The DNA of the CDR3 is TGTGCCAGCAGTTACTCGATGGCGACTAATGAAAAACTGTTTTTT. As protein: CASSYSMATNEKLFF.

The gene calls are TRBV5-1 and TRBJ2-7; a weak D match, TRBD2 (7 bases). The germline V gene has CDR1 SGHRS and CDR2 YFSETQ. The germline V and J ends were trimmed by 3 bases and 9 bases, with 16 bases remaining between them. This CDR3 is built from 13 residues. CDR3 nucleotides: TGCGCCAGCAGCTGGGGGGGCCCCCTCGGGCAGTACTTC. Translated, it gives CASSWGGPLGQYF.